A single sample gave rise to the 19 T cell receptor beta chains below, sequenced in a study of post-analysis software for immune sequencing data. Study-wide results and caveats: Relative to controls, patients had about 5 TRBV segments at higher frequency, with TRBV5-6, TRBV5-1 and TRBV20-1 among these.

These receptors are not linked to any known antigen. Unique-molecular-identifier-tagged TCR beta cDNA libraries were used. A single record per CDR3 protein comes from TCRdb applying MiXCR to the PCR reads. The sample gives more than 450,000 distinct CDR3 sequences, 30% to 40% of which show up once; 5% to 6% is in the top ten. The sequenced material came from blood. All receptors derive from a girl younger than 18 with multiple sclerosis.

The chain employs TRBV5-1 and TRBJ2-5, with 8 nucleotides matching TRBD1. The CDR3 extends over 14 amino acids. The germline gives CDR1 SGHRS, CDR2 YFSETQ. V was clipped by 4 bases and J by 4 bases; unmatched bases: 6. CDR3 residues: CASSKGRGRETQYF. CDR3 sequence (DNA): TGCGCCAGCAGCAAAGGCAGGGGGCGAGAGACCCAGTACTTC.

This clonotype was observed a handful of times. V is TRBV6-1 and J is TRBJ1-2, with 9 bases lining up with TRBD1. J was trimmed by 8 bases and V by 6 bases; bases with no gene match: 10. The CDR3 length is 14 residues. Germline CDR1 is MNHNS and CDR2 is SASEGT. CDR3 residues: CASRPLDRGSGYTF. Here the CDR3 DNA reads TGTGCCAGCAGGCCGCTGGACAGGGGATCCGGCTACACCTTC.

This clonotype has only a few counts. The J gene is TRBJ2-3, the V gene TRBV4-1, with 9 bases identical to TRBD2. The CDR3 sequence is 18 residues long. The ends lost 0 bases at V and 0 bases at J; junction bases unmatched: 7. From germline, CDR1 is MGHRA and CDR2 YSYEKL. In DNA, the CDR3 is TGCGCCAGCAGCCAAGACCACGGGACTAGCAGAAGCACAGATACGCAGTATTTT. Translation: CASSQDHGTSRSTDTQYF.

CDR3 amino acids: CASSPVARDQVYGYTF. In nucleotides, the CDR3 is TGTGCCAGCAGCCCCGTGGCAAGGGACCAGGTCTATGGCTACACCTTC. The chain links TRBV6-4 to TRBJ1-2; a possible D gene is TRBD1 (5 bases). The CDR3 has 16 residues. V was clipped by 6 bases and J by 4 bases, with 21 bases between them. Germline V gives CDR1 MRHNA, CDR2 SNTAGT.

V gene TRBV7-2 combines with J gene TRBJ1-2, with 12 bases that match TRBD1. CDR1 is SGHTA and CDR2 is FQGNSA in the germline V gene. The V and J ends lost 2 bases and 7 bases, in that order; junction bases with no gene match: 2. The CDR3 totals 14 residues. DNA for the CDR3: TGTGCCAGCAGCTTACCGGGACAGGGGGCTGGCTACACCTTC. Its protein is CASSLPGQGAGYTF.

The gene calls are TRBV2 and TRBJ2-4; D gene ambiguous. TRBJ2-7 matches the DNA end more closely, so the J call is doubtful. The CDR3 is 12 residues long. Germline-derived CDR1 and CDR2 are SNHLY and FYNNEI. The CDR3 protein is CASTYQSYEQYF. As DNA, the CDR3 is TGTGCCAGCACCTACCAAAGCTACGAGCAGTACTTC.

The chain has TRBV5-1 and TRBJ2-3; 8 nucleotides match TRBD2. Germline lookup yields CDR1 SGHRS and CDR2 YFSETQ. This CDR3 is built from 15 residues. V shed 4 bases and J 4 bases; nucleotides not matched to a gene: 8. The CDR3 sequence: CASSRGSGGADTQYF. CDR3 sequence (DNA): TGCGCCAGCAGCCGGGGGAGCGGGGGCGCAGATACGCAGTATTTT.

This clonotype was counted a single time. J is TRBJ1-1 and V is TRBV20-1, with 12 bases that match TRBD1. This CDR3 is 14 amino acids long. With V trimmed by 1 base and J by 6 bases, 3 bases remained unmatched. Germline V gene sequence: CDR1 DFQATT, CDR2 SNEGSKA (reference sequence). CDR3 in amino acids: CSARVGTGGSEAFF. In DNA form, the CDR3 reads TGCAGTGCTAGAGTTGGGACAGGGGGCTCTGAAGCTTTCTTT.

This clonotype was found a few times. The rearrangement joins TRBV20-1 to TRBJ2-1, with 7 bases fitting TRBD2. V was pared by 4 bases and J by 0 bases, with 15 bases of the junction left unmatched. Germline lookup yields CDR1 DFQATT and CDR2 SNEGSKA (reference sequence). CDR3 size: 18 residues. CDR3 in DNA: TGCAGTGCTAACACCTCCGATGAGCGGGATCACTCCTACAATGAGCAGTTCTTC. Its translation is CSANTSDERDHSYNEQFF.

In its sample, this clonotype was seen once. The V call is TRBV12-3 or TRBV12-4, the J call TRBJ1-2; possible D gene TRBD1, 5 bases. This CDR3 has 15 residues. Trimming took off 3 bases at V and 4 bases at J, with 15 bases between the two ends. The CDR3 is CASSFGQGFSYGYTF. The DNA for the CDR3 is TGTGCCAGCAGTTTTGGCCAGGGCTTCAGCTATGGCTACACCTTC.

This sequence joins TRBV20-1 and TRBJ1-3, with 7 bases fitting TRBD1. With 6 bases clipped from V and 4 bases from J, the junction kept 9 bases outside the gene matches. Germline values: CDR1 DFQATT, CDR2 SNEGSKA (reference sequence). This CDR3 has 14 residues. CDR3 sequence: CSALRTGRGNTIYF. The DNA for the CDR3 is TGCAGTGCCCTACGGACAGGTCGAGGAAACACCATATATTTT.

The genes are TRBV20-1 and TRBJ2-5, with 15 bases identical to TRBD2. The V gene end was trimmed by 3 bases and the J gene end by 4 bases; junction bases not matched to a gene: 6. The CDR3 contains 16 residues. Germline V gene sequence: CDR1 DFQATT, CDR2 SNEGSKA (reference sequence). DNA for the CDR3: TGCAGTGCTAGCTCAGGACTAGCGGGGGGGCCAGAGACCCAGTACTTC. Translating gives CSASSGLAGGPETQYF.

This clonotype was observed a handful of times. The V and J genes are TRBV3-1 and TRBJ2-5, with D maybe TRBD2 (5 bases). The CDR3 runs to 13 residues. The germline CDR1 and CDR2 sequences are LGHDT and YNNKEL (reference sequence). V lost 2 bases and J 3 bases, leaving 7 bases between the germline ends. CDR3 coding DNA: TGTGCCAGCAGCCAACCGGGGAAAGAGACCCAGTACTTC. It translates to CASSQPGKETQYF.

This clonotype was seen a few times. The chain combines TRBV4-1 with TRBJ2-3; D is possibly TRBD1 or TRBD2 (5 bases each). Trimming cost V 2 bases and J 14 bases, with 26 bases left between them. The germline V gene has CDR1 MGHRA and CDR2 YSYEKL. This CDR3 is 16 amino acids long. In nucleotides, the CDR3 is TGCGCCAGCAGCCAACCTCTTCAGGGAGTAGATGAAAAACTGTATTTT. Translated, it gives CASSQPLQGVDEKLYF.

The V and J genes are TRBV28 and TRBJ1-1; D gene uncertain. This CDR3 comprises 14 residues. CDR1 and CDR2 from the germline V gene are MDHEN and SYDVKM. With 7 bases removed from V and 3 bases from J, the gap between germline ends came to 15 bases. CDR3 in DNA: TGTGCCAGCAACCCCGCCCTACCCCACACTGAAGCTTTCTTT. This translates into CASNPALPHTEAFF.

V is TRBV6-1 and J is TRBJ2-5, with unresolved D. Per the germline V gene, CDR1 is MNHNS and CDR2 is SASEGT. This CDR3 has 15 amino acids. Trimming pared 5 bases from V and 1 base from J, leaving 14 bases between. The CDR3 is CASSPRLVLQETQYF. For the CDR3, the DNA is TGTGCCAGCAGTCCTAGACTGGTACTCCAAGAGACCCAGTACTTC.

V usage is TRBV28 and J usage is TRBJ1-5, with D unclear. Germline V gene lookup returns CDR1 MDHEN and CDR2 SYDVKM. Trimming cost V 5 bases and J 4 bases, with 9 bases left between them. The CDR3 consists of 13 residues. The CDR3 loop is CASSPPWNQPQHF. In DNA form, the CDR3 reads TGTGCCAGCAGTCCCCCGTGGAATCAGCCCCAGCATTTT.

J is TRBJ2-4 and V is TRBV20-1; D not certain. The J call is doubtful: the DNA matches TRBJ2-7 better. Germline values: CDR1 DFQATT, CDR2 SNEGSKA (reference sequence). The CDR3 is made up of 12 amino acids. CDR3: CSADHSTHEQYF. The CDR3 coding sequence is TGCAGTGCTGATCACAGCACTCACGAGCAGTACTTC.

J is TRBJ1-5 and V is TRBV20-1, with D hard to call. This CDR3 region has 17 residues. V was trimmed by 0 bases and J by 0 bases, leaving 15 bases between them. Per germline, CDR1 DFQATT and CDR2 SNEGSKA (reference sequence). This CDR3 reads CSARDRLNMGSNQPQHF. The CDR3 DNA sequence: TGCAGTGCTAGAGATCGGCTCAATATGGGTAGCAATCAGCCCCAGCATTTT.